The rows below give T cell receptor beta chains drawn from one sample of a study of shared clonotypes between healthy human individuals. Only in-frame clones appear in the TCRdb table, and some are missing; sequencing was by immunoSEQ multiplex PCR. The table shows about 2.4 million clones, with under 95% occurring only once. The sequenced sample consisted of naive CD4+ T cells from PBMCs. The receptor source for this set is a man aged 18 to 30 in good health. Some clones in this sample may be carry-over from other donors' samples. Both conserved end residues are part of each CDR3. A D gene is named only where the DNA matches it firmly. Clone sizes are given selectively: once, few, many, or a class where the clone is expanded.

D gene,J gene,clone size,V gene,CDR3 protein,CDR3 DNA
TRBD1,TRBJ2-3,.,TRBV4-1,CASSQDFETGVYTDTQYF,TGCGCCAGCAGCCAAGATTTCGAGACAGGGGTCTACACAGATACGCAGTATTTT
.,TRBJ2-7,.,TRBV10-3,CAISEGVDVYEQYF,TGTGCCATCAGTGAGGGGGTGGACGTATACGAGCAGTACTTC
.,TRBJ1-4,.,TRBV5-6,CASSPTGTSTNEKLFF,TGTGCCAGCAGCCCCACAGGGACTTCAACTAATGAAAAACTGTTTTTT
TRBD2,TRBJ2-3,.,TRBV30,CAWSLASGSTDTQYF,TGTGCCTGGAGTCTGGCTAGCGGATCCACAGATACGCAGTATTTT
.,TRBJ1-1,.,TRBV28,CASSLQGNTEAFF,TGTGCCAGCAGTTTGCAAGGGAACACTGAAGCTTTCTTT
.,TRBJ2-7,.,TRBV28,CASSPWSSYEQYF,TGTGCCAGCAGCCCGTGGAGCTCCTACGAGCAGTACTTC
TRBD1,TRBJ2-1,.,TRBV7-6,CASSLGTASGANYNEQFF,TGTGCCAGCAGCCTCGGGACAGCTTCTGGGGCCAACTACAATGAGCAGTTCTTC
.,TRBJ1-2,.,TRBV9,CASSTGRGPSTHGYTF,TGTGCCAGCAGCACAGGGCGGGGGCCATCAACCCATGGCTACACCTTC
.,TRBJ1-2,.,TRBV7-2,CASSPPGSNYGYTF,TGTGCCAGCAGCCCCCCGGGTTCGAACTATGGCTACACCTTC
.,TRBJ1-4,.,TRBV25-1,CASSEGGKLFF,TGTGCCAGCAGTGAAGGGGGCAAACTGTTTTTT
.,TRBJ2-7,.,TRBV28,CASSRHYEQYF,TGTGCCAGCAGTAGGCACTACGAGCAGTACTTC
.,TRBJ2-7,.,TRBV9,CASSVGSGRGSYEQYF,TGTGCCAGCAGCGTAGGTAGTGGCCGAGGCTCCTACGAGCAGTACTTC
.,TRBJ2-7,.,TRBV28,CASGGREQYF,TGTGCCAGCGGGGGGAGAGAGCAGTACTTC
TRBD1,TRBJ2-1,.,TRBV30,CAWSKPGQLGEQFF,TGTGCCTGGAGTAAACCGGGACAGCTCGGTGAGCAGTTCTTC
TRBD2,TRBJ2-3,.,TRBV19,CASRTAGVDTQYF,TGTGCCAGTAGGACAGCGGGGGTAGATACGCAGTATTTT
.,TRBJ1-2,.,TRBV6-1,CASSLLSRYTYGYTF,TGTGCCAGCAGCCTCCTGTCCCGATACACCTATGGCTACACCTTC
TRBD2,TRBJ2-3,.,TRBV2,CASRDGLAGALSTDTQYF,TGTGCCAGCAGAGATGGACTAGCGGGAGCGCTAAGCACAGATACGCAGTATTTT
.,TRBJ1-1,.,TRBV15,CATSRDRTQAEAFF,TGTGCCACCAGCAGAGATAGGACCCAGGCTGAAGCTTTCTTT
.,TRBJ2-5,few,TRBV18,CASSPTVRETQYF,TGTGCCAGCTCACCGACAGTCCGGGAGACCCAGTACTTC
.,TRBJ2-1,.,TRBV6-5,CASSYRGRYNEQFF,TGTGCCAGCAGTTACAGGGGAAGATACAATGAGCAGTTCTTC
TRBD2,TRBJ2-1,once,TRBV9,CASSGRLAENEQFF,TGTGCCAGCAGCGGAAGACTAGCGGAAAATGAGCAGTTCTTC
TRBD2,TRBJ2-5,.,TRBV28,CASSSPSGSGRETQYF,TGTGCCAGCAGTTCCCCTAGCGGGAGCGGTCGGGAGACCCAGTACTTC
.,TRBJ2-1,.,TRBV5-1,CASSLGQGDEQFF,TGCGCCAGCAGCTTGGGTCAAGGGGATGAGCAGTTCTTC